The 27 T cell receptor beta chains below were found in one sample sequenced in a study of post-analysis software for immune sequencing data. Study-wide results and caveats: Elevated frequency relative to controls characterized about 5 TRBV segments in patients, TRBV5-6, TRBV5-1 and TRBV20-1 among them.

cDNA libraries of TCR beta carried unique molecular identifiers. One entry per CDR3 protein results from TCRdb running MiXCR on the PCR reads. The profile shows a few hundred thousand distinct CDR3 sequences, less than 40% of them singletons. These TCRs are of unknown antigen specificity. The sequencing input was blood. The receptor set was obtained from a girl aged 2 to 17 with multiple sclerosis.

The J gene is TRBJ2-5, the V gene TRBV7-2; TRBD2 matches 15 bases. The end of the DNA is better explained by TRBJ2-7, so the J call may be wrong. This CDR3 contains 16 residues. CDR1 is SGHTA, CDR2 FQGNSA, per germline. The CDR3 DNA reads TGTGCCAGCAGCTCCCGGGGACTAGCGGGGGGACACGAGCAGTACTTC. Protein product: CASSSRGLAGGHEQYF.

This clonotype was counted between two and nine times. The genes are TRBV12-3 or TRBV12-4 and TRBJ2-5; D not resolved. The V and J ends lost 8 bases and 5 bases respectively, with 12 bases between them. This CDR3 has 12 residues. CDR3 region: CASGIAQETQYF. The DNA for the CDR3 is TGTGCCAGCGGGATAGCTCAGGAGACCCAGTACTTC.

This clonotype turned up a few times. The chain is built from TRBV7-9 and TRBJ2-3, with D perhaps matching TRBD2 (6 bases). Germline V gene data show CDR1 as SEHNR and CDR2 as FQNEAQ (reference sequence). V dropped 2 bases and J dropped 0 bases, with 12 bases sitting between them. The CDR3 has 16 residues. The CDR3, as DNA: TGTGCCAGCAGCTTACTAGCGAGCTCTAGCACAGATACGCAGTATTTT. Protein sequence: CASSLLASSSTDTQYF. The full variable domain, its missing parts supplied by reference TRBV7-9 and TRBJ2-3, is DTGVSQNPRHKITKRGQNVTFRCDPISEHNRLYWYRQTLGQGPEFLTYFQNEAQLEKSRLLSDRFSAERPKGSFSTLEIQRTEQGDSAMYLCASSLLASSSTDTQYFGPGTRLTVL.

The gene calls are TRBV5-5 and TRBJ1-5; 9 bases align to TRBD1. The CDR3 loop spans 17 amino acids. The trim removed 2 bases at V and 1 base at J, leaving 7 bases unmatched. Germline assignment: CDR1 SGHKS and CDR2 YYEKEE (reference sequence). CDR3 sequence: CASSLTGQGLSNQPQHF. The CDR3, as DNA: TGTGCCAGCAGCTTAACAGGACAGGGGTTGAGCAATCAGCCCCAGCATTTT. The full variable domain, completed using reference TRBV5-5 and TRBJ1-5, is DAGVTQSPTHLIKTRGQQVTLRCSPISGHKSVSWYQQVLGQGPQFIFQYYEKEERGRGNFPDRFSARQFPNYSSELNVNALLLGDSALYLCASSLTGQGLSNQPQHFGDGTRLSIL.

As for this clonotype: Since a much larger clone is just one base distant, this may be a read error. This chain links TRBV6-5 with TRBJ2-3, with D unresolved. The CDR3 runs 12 residues. The V end was cut by 6 bases, the J end by 6 bases, with 10 bases between. In germline, CDR1 is MNHEY, CDR2 SVGAGI. The CDR3 DNA sequence: TGTGCCAGCAGGGACCGTTCGGATACGCAGTATTTT. As protein: CASRDRSDTQYF.

J is TRBJ1-1 and V is TRBV5-1; TRBD1 matches 7 bases. Germline V gene sequence: CDR1 SGHRS, CDR2 YFSETQ. The CDR3 consists of 17 residues. The ends lost 1 base at V and 1 base at J; junction bases unmatched: 10. CDR3 bases: TGCGCCAGCAGCTTGACCCGCCCGGGACAGTGGAACACTGAAGCTTTCTTT. This gives the protein CASSLTRPGQWNTEAFF. The full variable domain, rest sourced from reference TRBV5-1 and TRBJ1-1, is KAGVTQTPRYLIKTRGQQVTLSCSPISGHRSVSWYQQTPGQGLQFLFEYFSETQRNKGNFPGRFSGRQFSNSRSEMNVSTLELGDSALYLCASSLTRPGQWNTEAFFGQGTRLTVV.

The V call is TRBV7-9, the J call TRBJ2-7; perhaps TRBD2 as D (6 bases). The CDR3 length is 12 residues. The V and J ends lost 5 bases and 6 bases respectively, with 11 bases between them. Looked up from germline, CDR1 is SEHNR and CDR2 is FQNEAQ (reference sequence). The CDR3: CASSTGVGEQYF. DNA for the CDR3: TGTGCCAGCAGCACGGGGGTCGGCGAGCAGTACTTC.

The chain joins TRBV7-2 to TRBJ2-6; D might be TRBD1 or TRBD2, each matching 6 bases. CDR1 and CDR2 (germline): SGHTA, FQGNSA. CDR3 size: 18 residues. Trimming shortened V by 5 bases and J by 0 bases, and 17 bases separated the two germline ends. CDR3 residues: CASSRFGGRGSGANVLTF. The CDR3 DNA follows: TGTGCCAGCAGCCGGTTCGGGGGCCGGGGCTCTGGGGCCAACGTCCTGACTTTC.

The gene calls are TRBV5-1 and TRBJ1-2, with D tentatively TRBD1 (5 bases). V was shortened by 0 bases and J by 0 bases, with 12 bases between the two germline ends. Germline CDR1 and CDR2: SGHRS and YFSETQ. CDR3 length: 16 amino acids. The CDR3 sequence is CASSLADRGSNYGYTF. The DNA for the CDR3 is TGCGCCAGCAGCTTGGCCGATCGGGGGTCTAACTATGGCTACACCTTC.

In its sample, this clonotype was seen a few times. The chain recombines TRBV29-1 with TRBJ2-3, with D possibly being TRBD1 or TRBD2 (5 bases each). Germline lookup yields CDR1 SQVTM and CDR2 ANQGSEA. The V end was cut by 7 bases, the J end by 1 base, with 15 bases between. CDR3 length: 14 residues. This CDR3 is CSAPVGDRTDTQYF. The CDR3 nucleotides read TGCAGCGCCCCGGTGGGGGACCGCACAGATACGCAGTATTTT.

J is TRBJ2-2 and V is TRBV12-3 or TRBV12-4; 7 bases map to TRBD1. The CDR3 is 14 residues long. J gave up 4 bases and V 7 bases, and 6 bases lay outside the gene matches. CDR3 sequence reads: CASTWTGPTGELFF. The CDR3 DNA sequence: TGTGCCAGCACCTGGACAGGACCCACCGGGGAGCTGTTTTTT.

This clonotype was picked up a small number of times. V is TRBV5-1 and J is TRBJ2-7; no clear D. Trimming removed 0 bases from V and 1 base from J, with 11 bases in between. CDR1 and CDR2 (germline): SGHRS, YFSETQ. The CDR3 consists of 15 residues. The CDR3 region has the DNA TGCGCCAGCAGCTTGGAAGATCAGGCGTCCTACGAGCAGTACTTC. Amino acid sequence: CASSLEDQASYEQYF.

V and J are TRBV19 and TRBJ2-7; D gene uncertain. The CDR3 loop spans 14 amino acids. The V gene's germline CDR1 is LNHDA and CDR2 SQIVND (reference sequence). Trimming cost V 3 bases and J 2 bases, with 11 bases left between them. CDR3 protein: CASSMAGSPYEQYF. The CDR3 coding sequence is TGTGCCAGTAGTATGGCAGGTTCTCCCTACGAGCAGTACTTC.

This chain uses TRBV6-5 with TRBJ1-5; D is unclear. V lost 2 bases to trimming and J lost 4 bases, with 6 bases between them. The CDR3 is made up of 13 amino acids. Germline V gives CDR1 MNHEY, CDR2 SVGAGI. CDR3 region: CASSYADNQPQHF. The CDR3 nucleotides read TGTGCCAGCAGTTACGCGGATAATCAGCCCCAGCATTTT.

On this clonotype: Relative to the germline gene, one junction end is altered; a read error may explain this. The gene calls are TRBV5-1 and TRBJ2-7, with 7 nucleotides matching TRBD1. Germline lookup yields CDR1 SGHRS and CDR2 YFSETQ. CDR3 length equals 16 residues. This CDR3 is CASSATGSGSSCEQYF. The CDR3 coding sequence is TGCGCCAGCAGCGCGACAGGGTCGGGGAGCTCCTGCGAGCAGTACTTC.

In its sample, this clonotype was seen a few times. The chain combines TRBV25-1 with TRBJ1-2, with D hard to call. V was trimmed by 1 base and J by 6 bases, leaving 12 bases between them. Germline-derived CDR1 and CDR2 are MGHDK and SYGVNS. The CDR3 totals 14 residues. The CDR3 DNA reads as TGTGCCAGCAGTGAATTTAACGCTGCTAATGGCTACACCTTC. This sequence encodes CASSEFNAANGYTF.

This clonotype turned up a few times. The CDR3 sequence: CASSHSAPGAFF. In nucleotides, the CDR3 is TGCGCCAGCAGTCACAGTGCGCCGGGGGCTTTCTTT. This chain joins TRBV4-1 and TRBJ1-1; D gene uncertain. Per the germline V gene, CDR1 is MGHRA and CDR2 is YSYEKL. The CDR3 loop spans 12 amino acids. Trimming took off 6 bases at V and 11 bases at J, with 16 bases between the two ends.

The chain couples TRBV5-1 to TRBJ2-5, with D perhaps TRBD1 (5 bases). The CDR3 length is 16 residues. Between the trimmed V and J ends, which lost 0 bases and 4 bases, there was a span of 16 bases. Germline CDR1 and CDR2: SGHRS and YFSETQ. The CDR3 spells CASSLAVRVGRETQYF. The CDR3 region has the DNA TGCGCCAGCAGCTTGGCCGTCAGGGTGGGGCGAGAGACCCAGTACTTC. Together with reference TRBV5-1 and TRBJ2-5, the CDR3 gives the full variable domain: KAGVTQTPRYLIKTRGQQVTLSCSPISGHRSVSWYQQTPGQGLQFLFEYFSETQRNKGNFPGRFSGRQFSNSRSEMNVSTLELGDSALYLCASSLAVRVGRETQYFGPGTRLLVL.

The chain couples TRBV12-3 or TRBV12-4 to TRBJ2-1, with 13 bases aligning to TRBD2. Trimming took 5 bases from V and 8 from J; bases not matched to a gene: 6. The CDR3 is 15 amino acids. The CDR3 loop is CASSATSGGLHEQFF. CDR3 in DNA: TGTGCCAGCAGTGCGACTAGCGGGGGGTTACATGAGCAGTTCTTC.

This clonotype was recorded once. The rearrangement joins TRBV5-1 to TRBJ1-2; no clear D gene. V lost 1 base, J lost 4 bases, and 11 bases lay in between. This CDR3 has 14 amino acids. Per germline, CDR1 SGHRS and CDR2 YFSETQ. The CDR3 DNA is TGCGCCAGCAGCTTGAAGCCAGACTTCTATGGCTACACCTTC. Protein product: CASSLKPDFYGYTF.

The CDR3 DNA is TGTGCCAGCAGCTTTGACGGAATGAACACTGAAGCTTTCTTT. Translated: CASSFDGMNTEAFF. The V and J genes are TRBV6-6 and TRBJ1-1; no reliable D call. Germline loops: CDR1 MNHNY, CDR2 SVGAGI (reference sequence). Trimming cost V 6 bases and J 0 bases, with 11 bases left between them. The CDR3 has 14 amino acids.

The genes are TRBV29-1 and TRBJ1-2; D remains unclear. Germline V CDR1 and CDR2: SQVTM, ANQGSEA. The CDR3 has 12 amino acids. Trimming removed 7 bases from V and 7 bases from J, with 16 bases in between. CDR3 nucleotides: TGCAGCGGTGATGAGGGCCCGACTGGCTACACCTTC. It yields the protein CSGDEGPTGYTF.

This clonotype showed up many times. The gene calls are TRBV12-3 or TRBV12-4 and TRBJ2-1, with a possible D match to TRBD1 (5 bases). V dropped 1 base and J dropped 4 bases, with 8 bases sitting between them. The CDR3 has 14 amino acids. CDR3 amino acids: CASSLGRAYNEQFF. The DNA for the CDR3 is TGTGCCAGCAGTTTAGGCAGGGCGTACAATGAGCAGTTCTTC.

This clonotype was observed at least ten times. The rearrangement links TRBV5-1 to TRBJ1-2; D gene unclear. The CDR3 totals 12 residues. Trimming took off 0 bases at V and 6 bases at J, with 6 bases between the two ends. The V gene's germline CDR1 is SGHRS and CDR2 YFSETQ. CDR3 region: CASSLDRNGYTF. CDR3 sequence (DNA): TGCGCCAGCAGCTTGGACAGAAATGGCTACACCTTC.

V is TRBV7-2 and J is TRBJ2-1, with D possibly being TRBD2 (7 bases). Deletions cut 5 bases from V and 1 base from J, with 15 bases between. From germline, CDR1 is SGHTA and CDR2 FQGNSA. CDR3 length: 16 amino acids. In nucleotides, the CDR3 is TGTGCCAGCAGCCCGGCGGGGGCGGTATCCTACAATGAGCAGTTCTTC. It encodes CASSPAGAVSYNEQFF.

The rearrangement links TRBV7-9 to TRBJ1-4, with unresolved D. Germline assignment: CDR1 SEHNR and CDR2 FQNEAQ (reference sequence). Trimming cost V 5 bases and J 8 bases, with 24 bases left between them. The CDR3 runs 17 residues. CDR3 amino acids: CASSLPTVWETGEKLFF. CDR3 nucleotides: TGTGCCAGCAGCCTACCTACCGTTTGGGAGACGGGGGAAAAACTGTTTTTT.

In the case of this clonotype: One end of the junction is discordant with germline, which a read error may explain. The genes are TRBV5-1 and TRBJ2-1; possibly TRBD1 or TRBD2 for D (5 bases each). This CDR3 spans 17 amino acids. Germline V CDR1 and CDR2: SGHRS, YFSETQ. CDR3 sequence: CASSLSRYGGAYNERYF. The CDR3 nucleotides read TGCGCCAGCAGCTTAAGTAGGTATGGGGGAGCCTACAATGAGCGGTACTTC.